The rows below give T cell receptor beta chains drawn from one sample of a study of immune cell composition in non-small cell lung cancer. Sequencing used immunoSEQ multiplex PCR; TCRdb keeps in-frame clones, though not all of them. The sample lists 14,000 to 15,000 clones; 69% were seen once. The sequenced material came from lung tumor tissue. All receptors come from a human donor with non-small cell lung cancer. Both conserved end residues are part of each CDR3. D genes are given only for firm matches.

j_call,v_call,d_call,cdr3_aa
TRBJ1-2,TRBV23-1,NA,CASSQYRTF
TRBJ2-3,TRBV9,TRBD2,CASSVASGGTDTQYF
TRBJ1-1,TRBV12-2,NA,CASRPPGQGATEAFF
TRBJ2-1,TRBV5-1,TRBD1,CASSRGTGAEQFF
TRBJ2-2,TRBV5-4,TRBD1,CAAGTGGVGELFF
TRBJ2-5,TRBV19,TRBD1,CASSTGYRGRGETQYF
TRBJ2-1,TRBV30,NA,CAWSRVYNEQFF
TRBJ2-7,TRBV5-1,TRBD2,CASSASGTSGGRYYEQYF
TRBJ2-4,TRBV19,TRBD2,CASSDSGGAKNIQYF
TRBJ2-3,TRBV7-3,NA,CASSSSGSGPTDTQYF
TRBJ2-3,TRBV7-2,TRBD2,CASSLVLAGPTDTQYF
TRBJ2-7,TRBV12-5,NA,CASARSRQGGEQYF
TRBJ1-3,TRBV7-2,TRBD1,CASSLVQGARGNTIYF
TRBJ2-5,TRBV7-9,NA,CASSLAGPGETQYF
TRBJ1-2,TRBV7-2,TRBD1,CASSLAYGTGQGGYTF
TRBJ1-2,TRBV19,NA,CASSPLTSAGVIYGYTF
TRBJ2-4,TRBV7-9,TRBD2,CASGRGGGSLYF
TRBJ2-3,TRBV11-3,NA,CASSTYTDTQYF
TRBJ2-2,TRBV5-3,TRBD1,CARNRTGGVGTGELFF
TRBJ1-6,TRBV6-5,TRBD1,CASSFGQGAGSPLHF
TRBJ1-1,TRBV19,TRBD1,CASSILQTGWAFF
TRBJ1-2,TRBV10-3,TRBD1,CAISSQGDRDYGYTF
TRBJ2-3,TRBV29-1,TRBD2,CSVDERGGGDTQYF
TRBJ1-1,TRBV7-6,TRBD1,CASSLGQGLNTEAFF
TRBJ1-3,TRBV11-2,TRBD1,CASSTHTGGSAGNTIYF